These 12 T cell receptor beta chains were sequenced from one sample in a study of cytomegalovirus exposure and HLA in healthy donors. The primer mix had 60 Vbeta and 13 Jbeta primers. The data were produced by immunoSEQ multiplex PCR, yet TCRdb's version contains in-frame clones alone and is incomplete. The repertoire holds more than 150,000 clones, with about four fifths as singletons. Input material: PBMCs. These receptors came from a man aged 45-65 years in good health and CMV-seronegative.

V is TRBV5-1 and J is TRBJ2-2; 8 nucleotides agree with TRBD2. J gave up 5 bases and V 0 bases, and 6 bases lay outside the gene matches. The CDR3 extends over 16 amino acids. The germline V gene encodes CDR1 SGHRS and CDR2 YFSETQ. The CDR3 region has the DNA TGCGCCAGCAGCTTGGGCGCGGGGGGCTCAACCGGGGAGCTGTTTTTT. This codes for CASSLGAGGSTGELFF.

The CDR3 region has the DNA TGCGCCAGCAGCTTGGAAGAGCTCCCGTCGGGTTACTCTGGAAACACCATATATTTT. It encodes CASSLEELPSGYSGNTIYF. The chain is built from TRBV5-1 and TRBJ1-3; D gene unclear. Germline V gene data show CDR1 as SGHRS and CDR2 as YFSETQ. Trimming pared 0 bases from V and 0 bases from J, leaving 19 bases between. This CDR3 is built from 19 residues.

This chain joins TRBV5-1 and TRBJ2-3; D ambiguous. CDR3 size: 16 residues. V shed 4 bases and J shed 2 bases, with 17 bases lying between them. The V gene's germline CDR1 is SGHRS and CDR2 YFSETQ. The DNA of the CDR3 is TGCGCCAGCAGCGCCTTAGAGAGGCAGTCCACAGATACGCAGTATTTT. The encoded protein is CASSALERQSTDTQYF.

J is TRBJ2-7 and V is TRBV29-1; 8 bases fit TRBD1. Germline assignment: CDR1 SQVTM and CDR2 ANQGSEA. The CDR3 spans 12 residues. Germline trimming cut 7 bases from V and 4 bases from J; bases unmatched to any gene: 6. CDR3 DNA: TGCAGCGGATCTACAGGGGGATACGAGCAGTACTTC. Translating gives CSGSTGGYEQYF.

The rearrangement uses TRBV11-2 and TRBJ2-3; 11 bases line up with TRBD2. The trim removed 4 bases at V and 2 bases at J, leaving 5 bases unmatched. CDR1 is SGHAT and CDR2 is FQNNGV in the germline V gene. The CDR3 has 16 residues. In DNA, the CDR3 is TGTGCCAGCAGCTCCCGACTAGCGGGGACCACAGATACGCAGTATTTT. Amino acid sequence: CASSSRLAGTTDTQYF.

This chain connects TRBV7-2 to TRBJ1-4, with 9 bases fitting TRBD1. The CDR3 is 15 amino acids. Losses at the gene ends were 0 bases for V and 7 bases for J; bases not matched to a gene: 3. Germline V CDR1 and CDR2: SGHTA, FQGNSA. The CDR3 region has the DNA TGTGCCAGCAGCTTAGCCGGACAGGGGTTTGAAAAACTGTTTTTT. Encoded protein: CASSLAGQGFEKLFF.

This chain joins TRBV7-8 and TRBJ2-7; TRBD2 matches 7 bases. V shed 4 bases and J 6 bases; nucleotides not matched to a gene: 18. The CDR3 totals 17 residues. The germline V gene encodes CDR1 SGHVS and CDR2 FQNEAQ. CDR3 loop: CASSSTRAAGDLGEQYF. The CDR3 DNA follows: TGTGCCAGCAGCTCAACCCGGGCGGCGGGAGACTTGGGCGAGCAGTACTTC.

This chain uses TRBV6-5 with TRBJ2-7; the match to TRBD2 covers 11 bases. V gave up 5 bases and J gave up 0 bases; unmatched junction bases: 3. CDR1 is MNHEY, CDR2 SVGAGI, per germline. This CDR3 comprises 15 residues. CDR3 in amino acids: CASSTTSGSSYEQYF. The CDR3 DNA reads TGTGCCAGCAGTACCACTAGCGGGAGCTCCTACGAGCAGTACTTC.

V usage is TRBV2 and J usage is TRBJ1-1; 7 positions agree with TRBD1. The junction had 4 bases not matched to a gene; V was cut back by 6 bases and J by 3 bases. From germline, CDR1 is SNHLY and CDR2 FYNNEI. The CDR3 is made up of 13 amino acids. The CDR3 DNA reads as TGTGCCAGCAGCGGGGACAGCCACACTGAAGCTTTCTTT. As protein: CASSGDSHTEAFF.

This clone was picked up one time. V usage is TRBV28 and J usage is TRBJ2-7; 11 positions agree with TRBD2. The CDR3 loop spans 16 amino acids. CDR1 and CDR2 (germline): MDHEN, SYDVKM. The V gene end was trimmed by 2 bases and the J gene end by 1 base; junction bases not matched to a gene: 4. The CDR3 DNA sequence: TGTGCCAGCAGTTTAGGGGGGACTAGCGGATCCTACGAGCAGTACTTC. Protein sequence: CASSLGGTSGSYEQYF.

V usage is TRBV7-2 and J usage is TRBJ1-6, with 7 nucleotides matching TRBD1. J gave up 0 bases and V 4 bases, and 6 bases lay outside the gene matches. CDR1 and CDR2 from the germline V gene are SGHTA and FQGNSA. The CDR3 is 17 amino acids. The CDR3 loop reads CASSSRTGSSYNSPLHF. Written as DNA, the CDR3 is TGTGCCAGCAGCTCGCGGACAGGTAGCTCCTATAATTCACCCCTCCACTTT.

The CDR3 DNA reads as TGTGCCAGCAGTTTGCCACAGGGTCGGACTGAAGCTTTCTTT. Protein: CASSLPQGRTEAFF. The J gene is TRBJ1-1, the V gene TRBV28, with D tentatively TRBD1 (6 bases). There are 14 residues in the CDR3. Germline V gene sequence: CDR1 MDHEN, CDR2 SYDVKM. V was pared by 3 bases and J by 5 bases, with 13 bases between.